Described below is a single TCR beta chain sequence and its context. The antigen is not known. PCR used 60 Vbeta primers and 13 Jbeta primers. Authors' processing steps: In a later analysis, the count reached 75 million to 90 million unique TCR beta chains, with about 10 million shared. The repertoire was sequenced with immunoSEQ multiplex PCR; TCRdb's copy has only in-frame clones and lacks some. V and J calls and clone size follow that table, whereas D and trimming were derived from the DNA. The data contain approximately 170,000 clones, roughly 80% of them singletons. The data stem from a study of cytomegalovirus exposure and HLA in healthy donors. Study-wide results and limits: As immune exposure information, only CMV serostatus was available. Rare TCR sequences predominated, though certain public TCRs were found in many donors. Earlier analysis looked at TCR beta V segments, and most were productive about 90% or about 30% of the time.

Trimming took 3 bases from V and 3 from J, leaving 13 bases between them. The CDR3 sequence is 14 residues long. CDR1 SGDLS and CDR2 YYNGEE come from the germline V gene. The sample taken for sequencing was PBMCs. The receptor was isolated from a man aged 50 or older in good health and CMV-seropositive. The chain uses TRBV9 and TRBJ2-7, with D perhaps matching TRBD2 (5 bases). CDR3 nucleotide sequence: TGTGCCAGCAGCGCGGCCCCGGGGAACTACGAGCAGTACTTC. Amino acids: CASSAAPGNYEQYF.